Sequencing of this TCR beta chain was carried out in a study of T-cell reconstitution after alpha-beta-depleted transplantation in children (dated by TCRdb to about 2016). Broadly, across the study: Using TCR repertoire profiling, the study followed T-cell immune reconstitution in a quantitative way in children after TCRalphabeta/CD19-depleted allogeneic hematopoietic cell transplantation.

The receptor library was made with PCR. Sequencer: Illumina HiSeq 2500. To normalize quantification of the TCRbeta repertoire, the TCR libraries were built with molecular barcoding that relied on unique molecular identifiers. The public sequencing data were trimmed at Q25 with fastp and processed into clonotypes with MiXCR by TCRdb, which kept only in-frame beta chains. Rows with one shared CDR3 protein collapse into an entry with the most common genes and DNA. The sample includes a few hundred thousand distinct CDR3 sequences, with about 9.3% observed a single time. 2% to 2.5% of the sample is held by the ten biggest clonotypes. The CDR3 numbers 13 residues from cysteine through phenylalanine. The DNA shown is the 39-base CDR3, in frame from base 1. The germline V gene sets CDR1 to SGHRS and CDR2 to YFSETQ. A few counts support this clonotype. Its antigen has not been determined. The junction does not match germline at one end; this may be a read error.

The source material was PBMCs from the stem cell graft donor, sampled from the stem cell graft. The V gene is TRBV5-1 and the J gene is TRBJ2-5; the central 7 bases match TRBD2. The sequence was obtained from a human donor who donated a stem cell graft to a child with acute lymphoblastic leukemia. The CDR3 loop reads CASSLAEREAPLF. The nucleotide sequence is given as TGCGCCAGCAGCTTGGCCGAACGGGAGGCCCCCCTCTTC.